Below, 14 T cell receptor beta chains from the same sample are listed, as sequenced in a study of OX40 agonist ivuxolimab in advanced cancers. The method was immunoSEQ multiplex PCR; TCRdb's version includes in-frame clones alone and lacks a portion of them. The repertoire holds around 70,000 clones, with around 88% as singletons. Specimen: CD4+ or CD8+ T cells sorted from blood, collected in a trial of the OX40 agonist ivuxolimab. These receptors were taken from an adult with an advanced solid tumor such as melanoma, head and neck, liver or kidney cancer.

V gene TRBV6-5 combines with J gene TRBJ1-5; tentatively, D is TRBD1 (5 bases). With 4 bases removed from V and 4 bases from J, the gap between germline ends came to 14 bases. The CDR3 runs 15 residues. CDR1 is MNHEY, CDR2 SVGAGI, per germline. The CDR3 spells CASSSLLGGNQPQHF. CDR3 in DNA: TGTGCCAGCAGTTCCCTCCTGGGGGGGAATCAGCCCCAGCATTTT.

The chain uses TRBV7-9 and TRBJ1-3, with 7 positions matching TRBD1. The CDR3 contains 16 residues. V was pared by 5 bases and J by 0 bases, with 7 bases of the junction left unmatched. Germline V gene lookup returns CDR1 SEHNR and CDR2 FQNEAQ (reference sequence). CDR3 protein: CASSLGQVSSGNTIYF. The DNA of the CDR3 is TGTGCCAGCAGCCTCGGACAGGTTAGCTCTGGAAACACCATATATTTT.

This clone was seen only once. J is TRBJ2-1 and V is TRBV6-5, with TRBD2 matching over 9 bases. This CDR3 region has 16 residues. J lost 4 bases, V lost 4 bases, and 8 bases had no gene match. Germline V CDR1 and CDR2: MNHEY, SVGAGI. The CDR3 loop is CASSSLERGAYNEQFF. Here the CDR3 DNA reads TGTGCCAGCAGTTCGCTTGAGCGGGGGGCTTACAATGAGCAGTTCTTC.

The J gene is TRBJ1-4, the V gene TRBV30; maybe TRBD1 (5 bases). V lost 5 bases and J 5 bases, leaving 9 bases between the germline ends. Germline CDR1 GTSNPN, CDR2 SVGIG (reference sequence). The CDR3 has 12 amino acids. CDR3 in amino acids: CAWAGGNEKLFF. As DNA, the CDR3 is TGTGCCTGGGCTGGGGGGAATGAAAAACTGTTTTTT.

CDR3 loop: CASSLGAGAYEQYF. As DNA, the CDR3 is TGTGCCAGCAGCTTGGGGGCAGGGGCCTACGAGCAGTACTTC. This sequence joins TRBV5-6 and TRBJ2-7; TRBD1 might be the D (6 bases). V lost 0 bases and J 2 bases, leaving 9 bases between the germline ends. CDR3 length equals 14 residues. Germline assignment: CDR1 SGHDT and CDR2 YYEEEE. The full variable domain, with the rest looked up from reference TRBV5-6 and TRBJ2-7, is DAGVTQSPTHLIKTRGQQVTLRCSPKSGHDTVSWYQQALGQGPQFIFQYYEEEERQRGNFPDRFSGHQFPNYSSELNVNALLLGDSALYLCASSLGAGAYEQYFGPGTRLTVT.

As for this clone: Within the sample, other DNA sequences also encode this same CDR3. The chain recombines TRBV6-1 with TRBJ1-1, with a weak D call TRBD1 (6 bases). Per the germline V gene, CDR1 is MNHNS and CDR2 is SASEGT. The CDR3 runs 13 residues. V shed 5 bases and J shed 1 base, with 8 bases lying between them. The CDR3 DNA reads TGTGCCAGCAGTTTACAGGGGAACACTGAAGCTTTCTTT. It translates to CASSLQGNTEAFF.

This chain links TRBV9 with TRBJ2-1; maybe TRBD2 (6 bases). Germline V gene sequence: CDR1 SGDLS, CDR2 YYNGEE. The V gene lost 2 bases and the J gene lost 6 bases, with 12 bases spanning the gap. This CDR3 comprises 14 residues. The CDR3 here is CASSVGLGSNEQFF. In DNA form, the CDR3 reads TGTGCCAGCAGCGTGGGACTGGGGTCCAATGAGCAGTTCTTC.

This clone was seen a single time. The genes are TRBV30 and TRBJ1-6; D gene unclear. The V gene's germline CDR1 is GTSNPN and CDR2 SVGIG (reference sequence). The CDR3 sequence is 14 residues long. V lost 5 bases and J 7 bases, leaving 15 bases between the germline ends. The CDR3 reads CAWQSALINSPLHF. The CDR3 nucleotides read TGTGCCTGGCAGTCCGCTTTAATAAATTCACCCCTCCACTTT.

This clone appeared once. This chain uses TRBV5-6 with TRBJ2-5; 8 bases agree with TRBD1. There are 13 residues in the CDR3. CDR1 SGHDT and CDR2 YYEEEE come from the germline V gene. V lost 5 bases and J lost 5; bases outside the gene matches: 5. Here the CDR3 reads CASRKTGVETQYF. In nucleotides, the CDR3 is TGTGCCAGCAGAAAGACAGGGGTGGAGACCCAGTACTTC.

To note about this clone: The junction departs from germline at one end; a sequencing error may be responsible. This chain links TRBV7-7 with TRBJ2-5, with D perhaps assigned TRBD1 or TRBD2 (6 bases each). Germline V gene lookup returns CDR1 SSHAT and CDR2 FNYEAQ (reference sequence). The CDR3 sequence is 16 residues long. The CDR3 DNA follows: TGTGCTAGCAGCCAGGGGTCAGGTGGAGGGGGAGAGACCCAGTACTTC. Amino acids: CASSQGSGGGGETQYF. Based on the CDR3 plus reference TRBV7-7 and TRBJ2-5, the full variable domain is GAGVSQSPRYKVTKRGQDVTLRCDPISSHATLYWYQQALGQGPEFLTYFNYEAQPDKSGLPSDRFSAERPEGSISTLTIQRTEQRDSAMYRCASSQGSGGGGETQYFGPGTRLLVL.

The chain joins TRBV5-6 to TRBJ2-7; a weak D match, TRBD1 (6 bases). The CDR3 length is 14 residues. V was shortened by 2 bases and J by 0 bases, with 9 bases between the two germline ends. CDR1 and CDR2 (germline): SGHDT, YYEEEE. CDR3: CASSFRGGSYEQYF. The CDR3 DNA reads TGTGCCAGCAGCTTTAGAGGGGGCTCCTACGAGCAGTACTTC.

V is TRBV18 and J is TRBJ1-6, with D maybe TRBD1 (5 bases). V was pared by 2 bases and J by 11 bases, with 13 bases between. CDR1 KGHSH and CDR2 LQKENI come from the germline V gene. CDR3 length equals 14 residues. The CDR3 DNA follows: TGTGCCAGCTCACCAGGGGAGGGGAGGACACCCCTCCACTTT. This gives the protein CASSPGEGRTPLHF.

The chain joins TRBV6-6 to TRBJ2-2; 9 bases align to TRBD2. Germline CDR1 MNHNY, CDR2 SVGAGI (reference sequence). V was clipped by 5 bases and J by 5 bases; unmatched bases: 6. This CDR3 has 15 residues. The DNA of the CDR3 is TGTGCCAGCAGTCAACGACTAGCGGAGACCGGGGAGCTGTTTTTT. Translating it yields CASSQRLAETGELFF.

V and J are TRBV19 and TRBJ2-5; 7 positions agree with TRBD2. Matching the DNA end better, TRBJ2-7 makes the J call doubtful. The length of the CDR3 is 13 residues. Germline CDR1 reads LNHDA; CDR2 reads SQIVND (reference sequence). The CDR3 is CASSPGGGYEQYF. CDR3 sequence (DNA): TGTGCCAGTAGTCCTGGGGGGGGCTACGAGCAGTACTTC.